The rows below give T cell receptor beta chains drawn from one sample of a study of blood T cell repertoires in COVID-19. Repertoires were generated with immunoSEQ multiplex PCR, while TCRdb's copy carries only in-frame clones and drops some. The sample yields hundreds of thousands of clones, about 89% seen once. Sequences were obtained from peripheral blood. All receptors come from a woman aged 50 to 65 with COVID-19, enrolled during active disease. Both conserved end residues are part of each CDR3. A D gene is named only where the DNA matches it firmly. Rows give clone size only sometimes, using once, few, many, or a class for an expanded clone.

D gene,V gene,clone size,J gene,CDR3 DNA,CDR3 protein
TRBD2,TRBV6-5,few,TRBJ2-7,TGTGCCAGCAGAGCGGGGGGAGGGGCCTACGAGCAGTACTTC,CASRAGGGAYEQYF
TRBD1,TRBV6-5,-,TRBJ1-5,TGTGCCAGCAGCGGAGAAATACAGGGGCAGCCCCAGCATTTT,CASSGEIQGQPQHF
-,TRBV9,-,TRBJ1-1,TGTGCCAGCAGCGGAGGGACACCGAACACTGAAGCTTTCTTT,CASSGGTPNTEAFF
-,TRBV5-6,-,TRBJ2-7,TGTGCCAGCAGCACCAGTGGTACCTACGAGCAGTACTTC,CASSTSGTYEQYF
-,TRBV29-1,-,TRBJ2-7,TGCAGCTTCAGAAAAAGCTCCTACGAGCAGTACTTC,CSFRKSSYEQYF
-,TRBV9,-,TRBJ2-3,TGTGCCAGCACTCCGGGCACAGATACGCAGTATTTT,CASTPGTDTQYF
-,TRBV19,-,TRBJ2-3,TGTGCCAGTAGTACTAAGGGGGTGAGCACAGATACGCAGTATTTT,CASSTKGVSTDTQYF
-,TRBV7-3,-,TRBJ2-7,TGTGCCAGCAGCTTTGGCCACTCCTACGAGCAGTACTTC,CASSFGHSYEQYF
TRBD1,TRBV5-6,-,TRBJ1-2,TGTGCCAGCAGCTTCGGACAGGGTTGGCGAGGCTACACCTTC,CASSFGQGWRGYTF
-,TRBV12-3/TRBV12-4,-,TRBJ1-1,TGTGCCAGCAGTTTGGGGGGGGACACTGAAGCTTTCTTT,CASSLGGDTEAFF
TRBD1,TRBV29-1,-,TRBJ1-2,TGCAGCGTTACACAGGGGTCGCACGGCTACACCTTC,CSVTQGSHGYTF
-,TRBV5-4,-,TRBJ2-5,TGTGCCAGCAGCTTGTGGGACTTCCAGGAGACCCAGTACTTC,CASSLWDFQETQYF
-,TRBV5-1,few,TRBJ1-5,TGCGCCAGCAGCCTGGGGGCGGGTCAGCCCCAGCATTTT,CASSLGAGQPQHF
-,TRBV9,once,TRBJ2-3,TGTGCCAGCACCGCCCGCGGGGGCTCAGATACGCAGTATTTT,CASTARGGSDTQYF
TRBD2,TRBV10-3,-,TRBJ2-5,TGTGCCATCAGCTTAGATCCGGGGGGGCCGGGAGAGACCCAGTACTTC,CAISLDPGGPGETQYF
-,TRBV5-5,-,TRBJ1-1,TGTGCCAGCAGCTTCGGGGGGCTAACTGAAGCTTTCTTT,CASSFGGLTEAFF
TRBD1,TRBV27,-,TRBJ1-1,TGTGCCAGCAGTTCCAGGGGGGTGAACACTGAAGCTTTCTTT,CASSSRGVNTEAFF
-,TRBV4-1,few,TRBJ1-6,TGCGCCAGCAGCCAAGTTCTCCGGGAACGAGGTTCACCCCTCCACTTT,CASSQVLRERGSPLHF
-,TRBV5-4,-,TRBJ1-4,TGTGCCAGCAGCTTGACAGGGCAGAATGAAAAACTGTTTTTT,CASSLTGQNEKLFF
TRBD1,TRBV30,-,TRBJ1-4,TGTGCCTGGTCCCCAGCCCAGGGGGCACAAAATGAAAAACTGTTTTTT,CAWSPAQGAQNEKLFF
TRBD2,TRBV5-4,-,TRBJ2-3,TGTGCCAGCAGCCCGGCTGGCGGGGGGGCGATGGATACGCAGTATTTT,CASSPAGGGAMDTQYF
TRBD2,TRBV5-4,-,TRBJ2-3,TGTGCCAGCAGCACGCGGGGGGGCCCCCCAGATACGCAGTATTTT,CASSTRGGPPDTQYF
TRBD2,TRBV4-2,once,TRBJ2-1,TGTGCCAGCAGCCCCTTGGCGGGGGAGGACAATGAGCAGTTCTTC,CASSPLAGEDNEQFF
-,TRBV3-1/TRBV3-2,once,TRBJ2-7,TGTGCCAGCAGCCAAGATCCTTTCCGGGGGTTCGAGCAGTACTTC,CASSQDPFRGFEQYF
-,TRBV5-4,-,TRBJ2-6,TGTGCCAGCAGCTCGGCTGGGGCCAACGTCCTGACTTTC,CASSSAGANVLTF
-,TRBV5-1,-,TRBJ2-3,TGCGCCAGCAGCTCTACGGCAGATACGCAGTATTTT,CASSSTADTQYF
-,TRBV7-9,once,TRBJ1-3,TGTGCCAGCAGCTTAGTAATCGATAGCTCTGGAAACACCATATATTTT,CASSLVIDSSGNTIYF
-,TRBV4-1,-,TRBJ2-3,TGCGCCAGCAGCCAGGACACCCCCACAGATACGCAGTATTTT,CASSQDTPTDTQYF
-,TRBV6-5,-,TRBJ1-4,TGTGCCAGCAGTTACCTAGGTCTTAATAATGAAAAACTGTTTTTT,CASSYLGLNNEKLFF
TRBD1,TRBV5-1,-,TRBJ2-3,TGCGCCAGCAGACAGGGGACCTCAGGGGGTACGCAGTATTTT,CASRQGTSGGTQYF
TRBD1,TRBV4-1,-,TRBJ2-7,TGCGCCAGCAGCCAACCCGGACAGGGGCTGGGTGAGCAGTACTTC,CASSQPGQGLGEQYF
-,TRBV18,-,TRBJ1-2,TGTGCCAGCTCACTTTCTGGGGACTCGCGCGGCTACACCTTC,CASSLSGDSRGYTF
TRBD1,TRBV5-1,-,TRBJ2-5,TGCGCCAGCAGCCCAGGGACAGGGGAGGAGGAGACCCAGTACTTC,CASSPGTGEEETQYF
-,TRBV2,few,TRBJ1-6,TGTGCCAGCACTGACTTGAACGGGTTTAATTCACCCCTCCACTTT,CASTDLNGFNSPLHF
-,TRBV28,-,TRBJ2-2,TGTGCCAGCTCACGGGGTCCACTGAACACCGGGGAGCTGTTTTTT,CASSRGPLNTGELFF
TRBD1,TRBV27,-,TRBJ1-1,TGTGCCAGCAGTTCTATTCCAGGGGGCACTGAAGCTTTCTTT,CASSSIPGGTEAFF
-,TRBV28,-,TRBJ1-2,TGTGCCAGCAGTTTATCCGTGCGGGGTGCCTATGGCTACACCTTC,CASSLSVRGAYGYTF
-,TRBV6-5,-,TRBJ2-7,TGTGCCAGCAGTTACTCGAGGCGGGACGAGCAGTACTTC,CASSYSRRDEQYF
-,TRBV2,-,TRBJ1-4,TGTGCCAGCAGTGATGGGGGCGGCGGTGAAAAACTGTTTTTT,CASSDGGGGEKLFF
-,TRBV27,-,TRBJ1-5,TGTGCCAGCAGTTCCACAGGTCCAAATCAGCCCCAGCATTTT,CASSSTGPNQPQHF
TRBD1,TRBV28,-,TRBJ2-7,TGTGCCAGCCGGGACAGGGGGCTGGTAGTCCACGAGCAGTACTTC,CASRDRGLVVHEQYF
-,TRBV2,-,TRBJ2-3,TGTGCCAGCAGTTTAATATCAGATACGCAGTATTTT,CASSLISDTQYF
-,TRBV19,few,TRBJ1-1,TGTGCCAGTAGTATGGGACAGAACACTGAAGCTTTCTTT,CASSMGQNTEAFF
-,TRBV6-5,-,TRBJ1-2,TGTGCCAGCAGTTACTCAATGGGACTGCCCATCTACACCTTC,CASSYSMGLPIYTF